This entry lists 13 T cell receptor beta chains sequenced from one sample in a study of T cell responses to AZD1222 COVID-19 vaccine. The assay was immunoSEQ multiplex PCR, and TCRdb's table has in-frame clones only and misses some. The table shows under 150,000 clones, with approximately 78% occurring only once. The sample was peripheral blood, taken on day 0 of MenACWY control vaccination. All receptors come from an adult in good health.

V usage is TRBV18 and J usage is TRBJ2-7, with D perhaps TRBD1 (6 bases). V was clipped by 0 bases and J by 2 bases, with 14 bases between them. The CDR3 extends over 16 amino acids. Per the germline V gene, CDR1 is KGHSH and CDR2 is LQKENI. CDR3 DNA sequence: TGTGCCAGCTCACCACCTACTTCGACAGGAGCCTACGAGCAGTACTTC. This sequence encodes CASSPPTSTGAYEQYF.

The chain recombines TRBV7-2 with TRBJ1-6; D unresolved. The CDR3 extends over 15 amino acids. The V gene's germline CDR1 is SGHTA and CDR2 FQGNSA. The V end lost 1 base, the J end lost 9 bases, and 13 bases lay between the germline ends. For the CDR3, the DNA is TGTGCCAGCAGCTTAGTGGCGAGTTCTCCTTCACCCCTCCACTTT. It yields the protein CASSLVASSPSPLHF.

The chain couples TRBV4-1 to TRBJ2-5; TRBD2 might be the D (6 bases). This CDR3 comprises 17 residues. Germline assignment: CDR1 MGHRA and CDR2 YSYEKL. V lost 1 base and J 3 bases, leaving 18 bases between the germline ends. The CDR3 nucleotides are TGCGCCAGCAGCCAAGGCTTCGGAAGCGGGCTAGAAGAGACCCAGTACTTC. Translating gives CASSQGFGSGLEETQYF.

This chain connects TRBV4-1 to TRBJ2-5; D is ambiguous. Trimming removed 0 bases at V and 2 bases at J, with 7 bases between. The length of the CDR3 is 14 residues. CDR1 and CDR2 from the germline V gene are MGHRA and YSYEKL. CDR3 DNA: TGCGCCAGCAGCCAAGATTCGGAGCAAGAGACCCAGTACTTC. Its translation is CASSQDSEQETQYF.

The rearrangement uses TRBV6-5 and TRBJ2-7, with 7 bases lining up with TRBD1. V dropped 5 bases and J dropped 5; count of bases not matched to a gene: 9. CDR3 size: 14 residues. Germline CDR1 and CDR2: MNHEY and SVGAGI. The CDR3 DNA follows: TGTGCCAGCAGTCGGGACAGAAGCCTGAACGAGCAGTACGTC. It is translated as CASSRDRSLNEQYV.

This clone was counted a few times. Other DNA sequences of this sample code for an identical CDR3. The rearrangement joins TRBV6-5 to TRBJ1-5, with D unclear. CDR3 length: 14 amino acids. CDR1 and CDR2 from the germline V gene are MNHEY and SVGAGI. The V gene lost 7 bases and the J gene lost 1 base, with 11 bases spanning the gap. The CDR3 bases are TGTGCCAGCAACCCGACGGGGAGCAATCAGCCCCAGCATTTT. Translated, it gives CASNPTGSNQPQHF.

The chain joins TRBV5-5 to TRBJ1-1; no clear D gene. Per germline, CDR1 SGHKS and CDR2 YYEKEE (reference sequence). The V end lost 0 bases, the J end lost 2 bases, and 5 bases lay between the germline ends. The CDR3 runs 13 residues. The CDR3 is CASSLGENTEAFF. CDR3 coding DNA: TGTGCCAGCAGCTTGGGGGAAAACACTGAAGCTTTCTTT.

The J gene is TRBJ1-2, the V gene TRBV5-4; D gene unclear. CDR1 is SGHNT and CDR2 is YYREEE in the germline V gene (reference sequence). The CDR3 length is 14 residues. V shed 0 bases and J shed 4 bases, with 10 bases lying between them. CDR3 nucleotide sequence: TGTGCCAGCAGCTTGGAGGCAGAGACCTATGGCTACACCTTC. It encodes CASSLEAETYGYTF.

The rearrangement uses TRBV6-5 and TRBJ2-1, with TRBD1 matching over 11 bases. This CDR3 is built from 15 residues. V shed 6 bases, J shed 4 bases, and the junction held 5 bases outside the gene matches. Germline CDR1 and CDR2: MNHEY and SVGAGI. The CDR3 DNA reads TGTGCCAGCAGACGCGGACAGGGGGCTTACAATGAGCAGTTCTTC. Its translation is CASRRGQGAYNEQFF.

The genes are TRBV5-6 and TRBJ1-6, with 9 bases that match TRBD1. Germline V CDR1 and CDR2: SGHDT, YYEEEE. Losses at the gene ends were 4 bases for V and 10 bases for J; bases not matched to a gene: 6. The CDR3 loop spans 14 amino acids. The CDR3: CASSTGTGLSPLHF. In DNA form, the CDR3 reads TGTGCCAGCAGCACCGGGACAGGGTTATCACCCCTCCACTTT.

The chain has TRBV15 and TRBJ2-1; D perhaps matches TRBD2 (7 bases). Trimming took 1 base from V and 5 from J, leaving 12 bases between them. Germline loops: CDR1 LNHNV, CDR2 YYDKDF (reference sequence). CDR3 size: 15 residues. The CDR3 sequence: CATSRGGGPHNEQFF. CDR3 coding DNA: TGTGCCACCAGCAGAGGCGGGGGCCCCCACAATGAGCAGTTCTTC.

This chain connects TRBV27 to TRBJ2-4; D unclear. CDR3 length equals 13 residues. Germline V CDR1 and CDR2: MNHEY, SMNVEV (reference sequence). Deletions cut 4 bases from V and 4 bases from J, with 8 bases between. The CDR3 DNA reads TGTGCCAGCAGTTCGATAGGAAAAAACATTCAGTACTTC. Residues: CASSSIGKNIQYF.

The chain recombines TRBV6-2 or TRBV6-3 with TRBJ1-3; no clear D gene. The CDR3 is made up of 17 amino acids. Trimming removed 2 bases at V and 0 bases at J, with 14 bases between. Germline values: CDR1 MNHEY, CDR2 SVGEGT. The CDR3 is CASSYGPPRGSGNTIYF. DNA for the CDR3: TGTGCCAGCAGTTACGGCCCCCCACGAGGCTCTGGAAACACCATATATTTT.